Detailed here is one TCR beta chain. What it recognizes is unknown. The data are from a study of blood T cells in healthy people across ages. The study, taken as a whole, reports: Naive T cell percentage showed a strong correlation with TCR beta diversity. Versus aged donors, long-lived donors had higher diversity and more naive CD4+ cells.

Combining a sample-barcoded 5' primer with a J-beta primer mix, a second PCR ran for roughly 6 to 12 cycles. No fewer than 3 million CDR3-containing paired-end reads came from each sample. TCRdb processed the 5' RACE reads anew with MiXCR; each CDR3 protein has one entry. Of about 770,000 distinct CDR3 sequences listed, 40% to 50% are singletons. Germline lookup yields CDR1 SGHDN and CDR2 FVKESK. This CDR3 spans 14 amino acids. The V end lost 5 bases, the J end lost 2 bases, and 13 bases lay between the germline ends. Isolated per sample were at least 6 million PBMCs. The rearrangement uses TRBV14 and TRBJ2-7; D gene uncertain. The TCR sequence derives from a man in his sixties in good health. The sequenced material came from blood. For the CDR3, the DNA is TGTGCCAGCAGCTTCGTCGGTAAAACCTACGAGCAGTACTTC. Amino acids: CASSFVGKTYEQYF.